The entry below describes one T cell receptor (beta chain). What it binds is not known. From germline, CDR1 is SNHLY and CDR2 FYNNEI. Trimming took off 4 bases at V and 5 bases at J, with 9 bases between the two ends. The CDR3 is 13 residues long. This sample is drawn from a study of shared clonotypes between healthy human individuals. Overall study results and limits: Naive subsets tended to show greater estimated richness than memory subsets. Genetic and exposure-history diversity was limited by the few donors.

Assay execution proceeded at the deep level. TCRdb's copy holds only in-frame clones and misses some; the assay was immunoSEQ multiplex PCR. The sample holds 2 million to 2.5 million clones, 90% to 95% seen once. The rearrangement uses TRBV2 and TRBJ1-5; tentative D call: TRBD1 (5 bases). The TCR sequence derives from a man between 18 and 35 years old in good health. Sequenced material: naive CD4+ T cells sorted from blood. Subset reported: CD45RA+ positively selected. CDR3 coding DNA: TGTGCCAGCAGTGGACAGAATTATCAGCCCCAGCATTTT. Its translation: CASSGQNYQPQHF.